The clone carrying this T cell receptor beta chain was seen a handful of times. Its antigen is unknown. Each CDR3 protein gets one entry after TCRdb re-called the RACE reads with MiXCR. The profile shows about 190,000 distinct CDR3 sequences, about 25% of them singletons. The time point: patch test 3, about 24 weeks after DPC sensitization. Treatment meaning: therapeutic diphenylcyclopropenone sensitization with weekly scalp DPC. The germline V and J ends were trimmed by 7 bases and 3 bases, with 15 bases remaining between them. This CDR3 is 13 amino acids long. The germline V gene encodes CDR1 SQVTM and CDR2 ANQGSEA. This sample was taken from a study of human T cells and chemical hapten exposure. About the research overall: For sensitization, 2% DPC was applied to an approximately 2 cm by approximately 2 cm patch of upper inner arm skin. The upper back received 0.01% DPC by patch testing, with results read at 6 days. Diagnoses of alopecia areata, totalis or universalis occurred in mostly female patients.

Study results and limitations: The immune response of these alopecia patients might not match healthy individuals'.

Sequences were derived from whole blood, sampled in connection with sensitization to the hapten diphenylcyclopropenone (DPC). This clonotype was sampled from a woman aged 40 to 49 with alopecia areata. Some clones in this sample may be carry-over from other donors' samples. The gene calls are TRBV29-1 and TRBJ1-1; D is ambiguous. CDR3 sequence reads: CSGALNMDTEAFF. The DNA for the CDR3 is TGCAGCGGGGCCCTCAACATGGACACTGAAGCTTTCTTT.